This entry lists 13 T cell receptor beta chains sequenced from one sample in a study of T cell clonality in common variable immunodeficiency. Profiling relied on immunoSEQ multiplex PCR, and the TCRdb table lists in-frame clones only, not all of them. Found here are about 52,000 clones, no singletons; the ten largest cover about 3.4%. Sequencing was carried out using peripheral blood mononuclear cells. The receptors stem from a person aged 18-70 years in good health.

This clone showed up many times. The CDR3 end lies 3 residues beyond the end of the read and is filled in from the germline J gene. The chain joins TRBV10-3 to TRBJ2-1; TRBD2 matches 9 bases. The germline CDR1 and CDR2 sequences are ENHRY and SYGVKD. This CDR3 has 15 amino acids. J gave up 9 bases and V 3 bases, and 9 bases lay outside the gene matches. CDR3: CAISDSGTSIPEQFF. The sequenced part of the CDR3 DNA is TGTGCCATCAGTGACTCCGGGACTAGCATCCCTGAG.

This clone appeared many times. The missing CDR3 end, 3 residues past where the read stops, is filled in from the germline J gene. This chain uses TRBV11-2 with TRBJ2-7; weak D call: TRBD1 (5 bases). From germline, CDR1 is SGHAT and CDR2 FQNNGV. Trimming pared 4 bases from V and 4 bases from J, leaving 8 bases between. CDR3 length: 12 amino acids. The DNA read from the CDR3 is TGTGCCAGCAGCTACGACAGTTACGAG. Translating it yields CASSYDSYE. The entire CDR3 protein is CASSYDSYEQYF. Together with reference TRBV11-2 and TRBJ2-7, the CDR3 gives the full variable domain: EAGVAQSPRYKIIEKRQSVAFWCNPISGHATLYWYQQILGQGPKLLIQFQNNGVVDDSQLPKDRFSAERLKGVDSTLKIQPAKLEDSAVYLCASSYDSYEQYFGPGTRLTVT.

The table lists this clone with many counts. The read falls 3 residues short of the CDR3 end, and the missing part is taken from the germline J gene. The chain joins TRBV20-1 to TRBJ1-1, with D perhaps matching TRBD1 (5 bases). This CDR3 contains 16 residues. CDR1 and CDR2 (germline): DFQATT, SNEGSKA (reference sequence). Deletions cut 3 bases from V and 2 bases from J, with 19 bases between. CDR3: CSASGWGRKANTEAFF. CDR3 DNA, as far as it was read: TGCAGTGCTAGTGGGTGGGGCAGGAAAGCTAACACTGAA.

Many counts were recorded for this clone. The read is 3 residues too short to cover the CDR3 end, so that end is filled in from the germline J gene. The chain has TRBV5-1 and TRBJ1-2; maybe TRBD1 (6 bases). Trimming took off 6 bases at V and 4 bases at J, with 16 bases between the two ends. The CDR3 runs to 14 residues. The germline gives CDR1 SGHRS, CDR2 YFSETQ. Partial CDR3 DNA: TGCGCCAGCAAACAGGGTCCGCCTAGCTATGGC. This translates into CASKQGPPSYG. The entire CDR3 protein reads CASKQGPPSYGYTF.

The table lists this clone with many counts. The CDR3 end is not reached by the read, which stops 3 residues before it; the germline J gene fills it in. J is TRBJ2-7 and V is TRBV19; 9 nucleotides align to TRBD1. CDR3 length: 13 residues. The V and J ends lost 8 bases and 3 bases, in that order; junction bases with no gene match: 5. From germline, CDR1 is LNHDA and CDR2 SQIVND (reference sequence). The part of the CDR3 DNA that was read is TGTGCCAGTCGCGACAGGGGGAACTACGAG. Its protein product is CASRDRGNYE. The complete CDR3 reads CASRDRGNYEQYF.

This clone was seen ten or more times. Read sequence stops 3 residues before the CDR3 end, and the germline J gene provides the missing end. V gene TRBV19 combines with J gene TRBJ2-4; D is uncertain. Germline V gene data show CDR1 as LNHDA and CDR2 as SQIVND (reference sequence). The V end lost 0 bases, the J end lost 4 bases, and 4 bases lay between the germline ends. This CDR3 is 13 amino acids long. The covered CDR3 bases are TGTGCCAGTAGTATAGACCCAAAAAACATT. Protein: CASSIDPKNI. The whole CDR3 reads CASSIDPKNIQYF.

This clone was counted a few times. Coverage ceases 3 residues before the CDR3 finishes, and the germline J gene fills in the end. The rearrangement joins TRBV19 to TRBJ2-1; a weak D match, TRBD2 (6 bases). This CDR3 is 19 amino acids long. Trimming cost V 0 bases and J 7 bases, with 25 bases left between them. Germline assignment: CDR1 LNHDA and CDR2 SQIVND (reference sequence). CDR3 DNA, as far as it was read: TGTGCCAGTAGTATAGACCCGCCGGGGGTGGGAGCTGGGAGGAATGAG. It yields the protein CASSIDPPGVGAGRNE. The entire CDR3 reads CASSIDPPGVGAGRNEQFF.

This clone was seen a few times. The CDR3 goes on 3 residues after the read ends, and that part is filled in from the germline J gene. The chain has TRBV5-4 and TRBJ2-7; the D gene is possibly TRBD1 (5 bases). CDR1 is SGHNT, CDR2 YYREEE, per germline (reference sequence). CDR3 size: 13 residues. V shed 4 bases and J shed 3 bases, with 11 bases lying between them. CDR3 in amino acids: CASSRQTGYEQYF. CDR3 bases read: TGTGCCAGCAGCCGACAGACTGGCTACGAG.

This clone was seen ten or more times. The read ends 3 residues shy of where the CDR3 ends; the end is completed using the germline J gene. The chain recombines TRBV5-1 with TRBJ2-7; D is uncertain. Between the trimmed V and J ends, which lost 3 bases and 1 base, there was a span of 2 bases. This CDR3 region has 11 residues. The germline CDR1 and CDR2 sequences are SGHRS and YFSETQ. Incomplete CDR3 DNA: TGCGCCAGCAGCTCTTCCTACGAG. Amino acid sequence: CASSSSYE. The whole CDR3 is CASSSSYEQYF.

This clone was seen only a few times. Read data end 3 residues before the CDR3 end; the end is taken from the germline J gene. The gene calls are TRBV4-2 and TRBJ2-7, with 8 nucleotides matching TRBD1. V lost 5 bases, J lost 4 bases, and 4 bases stayed unmatched. Looked up from germline, CDR1 is LGHNA and CDR2 is YNFKEQ. The CDR3 runs 13 residues. CDR3 DNA (partial): TGTGCCAGCAGCAGAGACAGGGGTTACGAG. Translating it yields CASSRDRGYE. The whole CDR3 is CASSRDRGYEQYF.

In this sample, this clone turned up a few times. From the germline J gene comes the end of the CDR3, since the read stops 3 residues before it. V gene TRBV7-9 combines with J gene TRBJ1-1; D is undetermined. CDR1 is SEHNR, CDR2 FQNEAQ, per germline (reference sequence). This CDR3 has 12 residues. CDR3 DNA (partial): TGTGCCAGCAGCTTAGCAAGGAGGGTA. Its translation: CASSLARRV. The full CDR3 protein is CASSLARRVAFF.

This clone was found many times. The read ends 3 residues shy of where the CDR3 ends; the end is completed using the germline J gene. J is TRBJ2-7 and V is TRBV4-2; 11 positions match TRBD2. Germline assignment: CDR1 LGHNA and CDR2 YNFKEQ. J was trimmed by 0 bases and V by 4 bases; bases with no gene match: 17. CDR3 length: 20 residues. CDR3 loop: CASSPLSSGRPKPGSYEQYF. The CDR3 bases that were read are TGTGCCAGCAGCCCCCTCTCTAGCGGGAGGCCAAAACCGGGCTCCTACGAG.

This clone was seen many times. The read terminates 3 residues ahead of where the CDR3 ends, so the germline J gene completes it. The chain has TRBV11-2 and TRBJ2-7; 12 bases line up with TRBD2. This CDR3 is 14 amino acids long. V lost 3 bases and J lost 5; bases outside the gene matches: 2. The germline V gene encodes CDR1 SGHAT and CDR2 FQNNGV. The chain's CDR3 is CASSFGLAGHEQYF. CDR3 bases read: TGTGCCAGCAGCTTTGGACTAGCGGGACACGAG. Supplemented by reference TRBV11-2 and TRBJ2-7, the full variable domain reads EAGVAQSPRYKIIEKRQSVAFWCNPISGHATLYWYQQILGQGPKLLIQFQNNGVVDDSQLPKDRFSAERLKGVDSTLKIQPAKLEDSAVYLCASSFGLAGHEQYFGPGTRLTVT.